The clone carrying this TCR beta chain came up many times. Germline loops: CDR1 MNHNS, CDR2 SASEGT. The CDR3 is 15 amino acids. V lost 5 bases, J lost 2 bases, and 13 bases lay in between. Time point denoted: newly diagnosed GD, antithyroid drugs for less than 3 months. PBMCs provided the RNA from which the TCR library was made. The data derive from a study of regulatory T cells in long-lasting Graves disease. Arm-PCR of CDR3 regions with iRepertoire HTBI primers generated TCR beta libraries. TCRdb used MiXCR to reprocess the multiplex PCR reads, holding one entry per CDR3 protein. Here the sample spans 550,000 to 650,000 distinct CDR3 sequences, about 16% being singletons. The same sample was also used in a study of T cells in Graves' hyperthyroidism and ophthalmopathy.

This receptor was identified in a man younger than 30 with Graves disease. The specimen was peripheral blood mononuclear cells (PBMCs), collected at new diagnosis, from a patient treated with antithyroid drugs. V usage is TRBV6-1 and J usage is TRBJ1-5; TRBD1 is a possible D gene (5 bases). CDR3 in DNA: TGTGCCAGCAGTACCGGGGCGTCTGGCAATCAGCCCCAGCATTTT. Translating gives CASSTGASGNQPQHF.